This T cell receptor (beta chain) derives from a study of regulatory T cells in long-lasting Graves disease. At least ten counts were recorded for this clonotype. Antigen specificity is unknown. Germline CDR1 MNHNS, CDR2 SASEGT. This CDR3 comprises 15 residues. The V and J ends lost 7 bases and 2 bases respectively, with 15 bases between them. The time point was: newly diagnosed GD, antithyroid drugs for less than 3 months. The TCR library used RNA extracted from PBMCs. In building TCR beta libraries, iRepertoire HTBI primers were used together with Arm-PCR of CDR3 regions. TCRdb fed the multiplex PCR reads into MiXCR, producing one record per CDR3 protein. The sample has some 560,000 distinct CDR3 sequences; 15% to 20% are singletons. General observations from the study: More public clonotypes were shared by persistent patients (around 2,800) than by new patients (around 990).

The same data also went into a second study, on T cells in Graves' hyperthyroidism and ophthalmopathy.

The clonotype comes from a middle-aged woman with Graves disease. V usage is TRBV6-1 and J usage is TRBJ2-1; possible D gene TRBD1, 6 bases. Here the sequenced sample was peripheral blood mononuclear cells (PBMCs), taken at new diagnosis, from a patient treated with antithyroid drugs. Written as DNA, the CDR3 is TGTGCCAGCACCGAAAGTGGGACACCCTACAATGAGCAGTTCTTC. This gives the protein CASTESGTPYNEQFF.